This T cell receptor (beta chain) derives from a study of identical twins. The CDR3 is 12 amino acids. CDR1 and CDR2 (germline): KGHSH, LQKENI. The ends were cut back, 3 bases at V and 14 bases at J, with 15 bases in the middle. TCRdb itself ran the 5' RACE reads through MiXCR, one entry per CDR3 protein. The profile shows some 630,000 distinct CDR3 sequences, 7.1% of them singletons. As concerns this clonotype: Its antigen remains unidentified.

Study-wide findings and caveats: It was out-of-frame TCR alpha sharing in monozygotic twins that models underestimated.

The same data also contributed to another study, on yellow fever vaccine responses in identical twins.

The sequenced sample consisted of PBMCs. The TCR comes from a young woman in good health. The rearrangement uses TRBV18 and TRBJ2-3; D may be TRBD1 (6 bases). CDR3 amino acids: CASSPPTGRGYF. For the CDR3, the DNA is TGTGCCAGCTCACCCCCGACAGGCCGGGGGTATTTT.